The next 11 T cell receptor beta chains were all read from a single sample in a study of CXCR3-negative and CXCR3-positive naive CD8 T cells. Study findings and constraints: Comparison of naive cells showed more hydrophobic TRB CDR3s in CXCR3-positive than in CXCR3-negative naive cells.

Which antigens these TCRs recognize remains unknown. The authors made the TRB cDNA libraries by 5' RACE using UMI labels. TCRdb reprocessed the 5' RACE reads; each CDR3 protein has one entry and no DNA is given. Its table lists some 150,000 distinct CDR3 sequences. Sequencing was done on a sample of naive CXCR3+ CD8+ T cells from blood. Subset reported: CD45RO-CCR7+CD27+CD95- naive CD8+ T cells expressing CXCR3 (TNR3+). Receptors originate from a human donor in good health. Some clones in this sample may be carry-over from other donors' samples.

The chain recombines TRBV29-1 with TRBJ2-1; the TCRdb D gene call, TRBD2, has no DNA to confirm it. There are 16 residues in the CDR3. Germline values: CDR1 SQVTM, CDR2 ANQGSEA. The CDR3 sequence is CSVASGGSWSYNEQFF.

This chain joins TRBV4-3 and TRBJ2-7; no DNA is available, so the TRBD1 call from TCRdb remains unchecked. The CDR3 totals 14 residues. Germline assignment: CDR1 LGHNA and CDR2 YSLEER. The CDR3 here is CASSSDQGETEQYF.

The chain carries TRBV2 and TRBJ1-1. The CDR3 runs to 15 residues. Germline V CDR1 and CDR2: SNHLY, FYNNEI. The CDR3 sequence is CASRTRRKEDTEAFF. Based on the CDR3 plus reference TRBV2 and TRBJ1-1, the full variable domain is EPEVTQTPSHQVTQMGQEVILRCVPISNHLYFYWYRQILGQKVEFLVSFYNNEISEKSEIFDDQFSVERPDGSNFTLKIRSTKLEDSAMYFCASRTRRKEDTEAFFGQGTRLTVV.

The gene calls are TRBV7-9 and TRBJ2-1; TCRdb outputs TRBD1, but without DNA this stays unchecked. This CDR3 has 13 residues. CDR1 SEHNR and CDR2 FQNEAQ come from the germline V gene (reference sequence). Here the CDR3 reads CASSFAQGGEQFF.

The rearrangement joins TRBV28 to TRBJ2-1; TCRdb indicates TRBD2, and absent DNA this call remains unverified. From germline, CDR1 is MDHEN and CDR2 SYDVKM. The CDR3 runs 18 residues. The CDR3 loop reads CASSQGFFLAVTYNEQFF.

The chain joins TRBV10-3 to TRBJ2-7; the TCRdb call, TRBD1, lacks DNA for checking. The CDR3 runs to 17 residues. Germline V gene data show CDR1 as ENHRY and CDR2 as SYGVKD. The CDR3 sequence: CAISEPGTRGASYEQYF.

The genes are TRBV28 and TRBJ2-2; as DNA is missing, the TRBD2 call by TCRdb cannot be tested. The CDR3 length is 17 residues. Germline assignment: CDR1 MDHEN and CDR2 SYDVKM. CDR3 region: CASSPGTSGSYTGELFF.

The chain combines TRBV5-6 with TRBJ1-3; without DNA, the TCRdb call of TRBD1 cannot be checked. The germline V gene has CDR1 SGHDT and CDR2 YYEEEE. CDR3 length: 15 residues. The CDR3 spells CASSFGDSNGNTIYF.

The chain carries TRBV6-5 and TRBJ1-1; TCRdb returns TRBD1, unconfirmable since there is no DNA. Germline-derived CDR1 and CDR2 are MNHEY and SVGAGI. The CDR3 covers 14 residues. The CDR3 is CASSPGLKNTEAFF.

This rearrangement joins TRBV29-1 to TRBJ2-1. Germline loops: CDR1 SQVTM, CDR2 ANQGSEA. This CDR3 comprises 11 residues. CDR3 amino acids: CSTDHGNEQFF.

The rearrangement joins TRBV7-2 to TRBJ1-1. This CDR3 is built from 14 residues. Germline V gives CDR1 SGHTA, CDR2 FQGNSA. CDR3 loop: CASSFRGINTEAFF.